Shown below are 17 T cell receptor beta chains from a single sample sequenced in a study of OX40 agonist ivuxolimab in advanced cancers. Receptor amplification or capture employed the immunoSEQ multiplex PCR assay. This is the immuneACCESS table as TCRdb keeps it, with only in-frame sequences that have V and J called. A part of the clones is gone; compared with another copy, unresolved V genes explain less than half, and the rest is unexplained. The sample table lists around 92,000 clones, roughly 95% of them with a count of one. The top ten hold 0.15% to 0.2% of the sample. This sample comprised CD4+ or CD8+ T cells sorted from blood, obtained in a trial of the OX40 agonist ivuxolimab. These receptors originate from an adult with an advanced solid tumor such as melanoma, head and neck, liver or kidney cancer.

The chain uses TRBV19 and TRBJ2-5, with TRBD1 identical over 8 bases. The CDR3 is made up of 19 amino acids. V was pared by 3 bases and J by 5 bases, with 20 bases of the junction left unmatched. Germline V gene sequence: CDR1 LNHDA, CDR2 SQIVND (reference sequence). The CDR3 sequence: CASSILGQGILTNRETQYF. The CDR3 region has the DNA TGTGCCAGTAGTATTCTAGGACAGGGAATACTAACAAATAGGGAGACCCAGTACTTC.

The V and J genes are TRBV5-4 and TRBJ1-3, with unresolved D. Trimming shortened V by 0 bases and J by 5 bases, and 9 bases separated the two germline ends. The CDR3 length is 14 residues. Germline CDR1 and CDR2: SGHNT and YYREEE (reference sequence). CDR3 sequence reads: CASSLEQRRNTIYF. The CDR3 DNA reads TGTGCCAGCAGCTTGGAGCAGAGAAGAAACACCATATATTTT.

This chain connects TRBV18 to TRBJ2-1; 8 bases are a match to TRBD1. The CDR3 consists of 16 residues. Trimming at V came to 3 bases and at J to 8 bases, leaving 12 bases not matched to a gene. The germline V gene encodes CDR1 KGHSH and CDR2 LQKENI. Written as DNA, the CDR3 is TGTGCCAGCTCACCTCCGGGACAGGCTGGGTCGGATGAGCAGTTCTTC. Translation: CASSPPGQAGSDEQFF.

CDR3 region: CASSQIAGKVDTQYF. CDR3 coding DNA: TGCGCCAGCAGCCAGATAGCGGGGAAGGTAGATACGCAGTATTTT. V and J are TRBV4-1 and TRBJ2-3, with 8 nucleotides matching TRBD2. J was trimmed by 5 bases and V by 3 bases; bases with no gene match: 7. CDR1 MGHRA and CDR2 YSYEKL come from the germline V gene. CDR3 length equals 15 residues.

This clone has just one count. The chain combines TRBV7-2 with TRBJ2-3, with 9 bases identical to TRBD2. Germline CDR1 is SGHTA and CDR2 is FQGNSA. The J segment lost 2 bases and the V segment lost 4 bases, leaving 10 bases of the junction unmatched. This CDR3 contains 17 residues. CDR3 amino acids: CASSSRVSGGFTDTQYF. As DNA, the CDR3 is TGTGCCAGCAGCTCACGCGTCAGCGGGGGGTTCACAGATACGCAGTATTTT. The full variable domain, in which reference TRBV7-2 and TRBJ2-3 provide the parts outside the CDR3, is GAGVSQSPSNKVTEKGKDVELRCDPISGHTALYWYRQSLGQGLEFLIYFQGNSAPDKSGLPSDRFSAERTGGSVSTLTIQRTQQEDSAVYLCASSSRVSGGFTDTQYFGPGTRLTVL.

J is TRBJ2-7 and V is TRBV30; D may be TRBD1 (5 bases). The CDR3 runs 12 residues. The germline CDR1 and CDR2 sequences are GTSNPN and SVGIG (reference sequence). Between the trimmed V and J ends, which lost 1 base and 3 bases, there was a span of 7 bases. CDR3 amino acids: CAWSGQSYEQYF. Here the CDR3 DNA reads TGTGCCTGGAGTGGACAGAGCTACGAGCAGTACTTC.

The chain recombines TRBV7-9 with TRBJ2-1; TRBD2 aligns across 8 bases. The germline CDR1 and CDR2 sequences are SEHNR and FQNEAQ (reference sequence). With 2 bases clipped from V and 7 bases from J, the junction kept 10 bases outside the gene matches. CDR3 size: 16 residues. The CDR3 DNA is TGTGCCAGCAGCTTAAGTCAACTAGCGGTACCGAATGAGCAGTTCTTC. Protein product: CASSLSQLAVPNEQFF.

The genes are TRBV4-1 and TRBJ2-7, with D unresolved. Germline V gene lookup returns CDR1 MGHRA and CDR2 YSYEKL. V was trimmed by 0 bases and J by 3 bases, leaving 15 bases between them. This CDR3 comprises 16 residues. CDR3 bases: TGCGCCAGCAGCCAAGATTCCGCGGTGGAAGGCTACGAGCAGTACTTC. Its protein product is CASSQDSAVEGYEQYF.

The J gene is TRBJ2-5, the V gene TRBV5-4; 12 bases line up with TRBD1. The ends lost 3 bases at V and 5 bases at J; junction bases unmatched: 8. The CDR3 runs to 16 residues. Per germline, CDR1 SGHNT and CDR2 YYREEE (reference sequence). The CDR3 here is CASSYPGQGARETQYF. DNA of the CDR3: TGTGCCAGCAGCTACCCGGGACAGGGGGCGCGTGAGACCCAGTACTTC.

The CDR3 loop is CASSSAPAPLNYGYTF. CDR3 DNA: TGTGCCAGCAGCTCCGCACCGGCACCACTTAACTATGGCTACACCTTC. J is TRBJ1-2 and V is TRBV7-2; D call uncertain. CDR1 and CDR2 from the germline V gene are SGHTA and FQGNSA. The CDR3 spans 16 residues. Trimming shortened V by 4 bases and J by 1 base, and 16 bases separated the two germline ends.

This chain links TRBV5-8 with TRBJ1-2; D gene unclear. V lost 2 bases to trimming and J lost 4 bases, with 15 bases between them. There are 15 residues in the CDR3. Germline V gene sequence: CDR1 SGHTS, CDR2 YDEGEE. The CDR3 loop is CASSLGLVARYGYTF. Written as DNA, the CDR3 is TGTGCCAGCAGCTTAGGCTTAGTGGCCCGCTATGGCTACACCTTC.

The V gene is TRBV4-1, the J gene TRBJ1-5, with unresolved D. Germline CDR1 and CDR2: MGHRA and YSYEKL. V was pared by 1 base and J by 9 bases, with 10 bases between. The length of the CDR3 is 13 residues. In nucleotides, the CDR3 is TGCGCCAGCAGCCAAGGCCAGTTTCGGCCCCAGCATTTT. This gives the protein CASSQGQFRPQHF.

V gene TRBV28 combines with J gene TRBJ2-2; no firm D call. In germline, CDR1 is MDHEN, CDR2 SYDVKM. This CDR3 has 15 residues. V gave up 6 bases and J gave up 0 bases, with 11 bases separating them. CDR3 in amino acids: CASSATRTNTGELFF. CDR3 nucleotide sequence: TGTGCCAGCAGCGCGACACGCACGAACACCGGGGAGCTGTTTTTT.

CDR3 residues: CASSPGLAGVQETQYF. The CDR3 region has the DNA TGTGCCAGCTCACCGGGACTAGCGGGAGTCCAGGAGACCCAGTACTTC. The chain has TRBV18 and TRBJ2-5; 14 bases are a match to TRBD2. Per the germline V gene, CDR1 is KGHSH and CDR2 is LQKENI. This CDR3 region has 16 residues. Unmatched junction bases numbered 5, after V lost 3 bases and J lost 5 bases. Together with reference TRBV18 and TRBJ2-5, the CDR3 gives the full variable domain: NAGVMQNPRHLVRRRGQEARLRCSPMKGHSHVYWYRQLPEEGLKFMVYLQKENIIDESGMPKERFSAEFPKEGPSILRIQQVVRGDSAAYFCASSPGLAGVQETQYFGPGTRLLVL.

The sample holds one count of this clone. This chain uses TRBV6-5 with TRBJ2-2; unclear D gene. Trimming stripped 5 bases from V and 7 bases from J, with 8 bases between. Germline CDR1 MNHEY, CDR2 SVGAGI. CDR3 size: 12 residues. CDR3 DNA sequence: TGTGCCAGCAGTCCCGTCGGCGGGGAGCTGTTTTTT. Protein: CASSPVGGELFF.

The chain combines TRBV18 with TRBJ1-2, with a weak D call TRBD1 (5 bases). The CDR3 has 15 residues. Per germline, CDR1 KGHSH and CDR2 LQKENI. V was shortened by 3 bases and J by 0 bases, with 11 bases between the two germline ends. The CDR3 reads CASSPRPGPNYGYTF. For the CDR3, the DNA is TGTGCCAGCTCACCGAGGCCGGGACCTAACTATGGCTACACCTTC.

The chain uses TRBV11-2 and TRBJ1-1, with D maybe TRBD1 (5 bases). The CDR3 is 15 residues long. Germline-derived CDR1 and CDR2 are SGHAT and FQNNGV. V shed 1 base and J shed 4 bases, with 13 bases lying between them. DNA of the CDR3: TGTGCCAGCAGCTTAGTAGATTGGGGGGGCACTGAAGCTTTCTTT. It is translated as CASSLVDWGGTEAFF.